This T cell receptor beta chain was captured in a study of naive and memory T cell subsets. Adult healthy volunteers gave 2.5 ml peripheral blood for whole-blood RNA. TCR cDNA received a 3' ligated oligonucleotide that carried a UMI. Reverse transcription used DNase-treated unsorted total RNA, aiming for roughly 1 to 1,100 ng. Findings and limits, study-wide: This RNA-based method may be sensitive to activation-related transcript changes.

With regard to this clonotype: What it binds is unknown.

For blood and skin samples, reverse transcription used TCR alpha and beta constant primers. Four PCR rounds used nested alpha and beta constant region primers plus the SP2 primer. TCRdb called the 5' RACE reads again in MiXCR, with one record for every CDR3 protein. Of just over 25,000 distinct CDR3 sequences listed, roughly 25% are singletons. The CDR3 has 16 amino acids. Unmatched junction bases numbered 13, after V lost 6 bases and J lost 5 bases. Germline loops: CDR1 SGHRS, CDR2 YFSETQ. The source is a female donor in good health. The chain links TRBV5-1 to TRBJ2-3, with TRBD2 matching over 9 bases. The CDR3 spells CASTPWGSGGGDTQYF. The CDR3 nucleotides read TGCGCCAGCACCCCCTGGGGTAGCGGGGGAGGAGATACGCAGTATTTT.